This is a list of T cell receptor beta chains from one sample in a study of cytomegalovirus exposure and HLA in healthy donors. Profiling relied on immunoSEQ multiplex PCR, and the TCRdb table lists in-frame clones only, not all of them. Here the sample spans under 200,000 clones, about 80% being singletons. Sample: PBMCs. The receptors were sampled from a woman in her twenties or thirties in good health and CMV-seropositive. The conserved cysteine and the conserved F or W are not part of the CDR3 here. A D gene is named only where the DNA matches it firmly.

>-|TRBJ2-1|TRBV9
ASSVGLQGHEQF
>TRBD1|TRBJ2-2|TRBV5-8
ASSLGQGAGTGELF
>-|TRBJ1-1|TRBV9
ASSVLGDNTEAF
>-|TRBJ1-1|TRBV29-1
SGGQLNTEAF
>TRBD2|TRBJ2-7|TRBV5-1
ASSLGTSVTFEQY
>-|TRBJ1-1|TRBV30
AWITATEAF
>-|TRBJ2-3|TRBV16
ASSQKQERSNTQY
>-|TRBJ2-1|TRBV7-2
ASSRDSLGGEQF
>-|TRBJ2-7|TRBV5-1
ASSLDGQGLNEQY
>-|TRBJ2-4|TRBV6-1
ASSESKTGIDWAKNIQY
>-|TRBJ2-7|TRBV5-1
ASSFAGDEQY
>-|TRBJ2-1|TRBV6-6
ASSSQPTYEQF
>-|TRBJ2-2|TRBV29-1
SVETPINTGELF
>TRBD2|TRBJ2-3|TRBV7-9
ASSLSGENTDTQY
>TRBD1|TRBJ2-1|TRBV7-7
ASSLGTGGYEQF
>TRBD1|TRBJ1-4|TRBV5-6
ASTWTGGGEKLF
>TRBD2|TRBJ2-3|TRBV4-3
ASSQEKVRAGELGTQY
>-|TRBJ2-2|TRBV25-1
ASSEYIPPWNTGELF
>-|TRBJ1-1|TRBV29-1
SVGQTNTEAF
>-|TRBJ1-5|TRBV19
ASSTGHGNQPQH
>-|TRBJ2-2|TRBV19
ASSQRRTGELF
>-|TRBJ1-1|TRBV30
AWSLTGSEAF
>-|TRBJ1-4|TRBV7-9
ASSLGPWGVEEKLF
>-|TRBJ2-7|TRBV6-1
ASSSRLAQAEQY
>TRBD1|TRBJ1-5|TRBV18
ASSSAGQGGNQPQH
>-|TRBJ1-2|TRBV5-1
ASSADGSDYYGYT
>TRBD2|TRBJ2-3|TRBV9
ASSVGLAATDTQY
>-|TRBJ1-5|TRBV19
ASSIWGRNQPQH
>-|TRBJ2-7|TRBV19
ASSPGFSYEQY
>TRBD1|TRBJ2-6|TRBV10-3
AISEPEAGTGGPGANVLT
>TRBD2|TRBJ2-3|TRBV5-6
ASSSIGGGDRDTQY
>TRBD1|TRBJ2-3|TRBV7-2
ASNIKQGGTDTQY
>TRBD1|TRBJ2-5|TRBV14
ASSQDRDRAY
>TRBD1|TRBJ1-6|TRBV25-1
ASRYEQGAYSPLH
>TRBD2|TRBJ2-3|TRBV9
ASSVGLAGDTQY
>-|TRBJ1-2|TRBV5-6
ASSLAALDGYT
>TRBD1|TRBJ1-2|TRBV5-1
ASSTTGVGGYT
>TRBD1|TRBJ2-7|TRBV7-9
ASSLARGQGSYEQY
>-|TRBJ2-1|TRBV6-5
ASSSWLSSSYNEQF
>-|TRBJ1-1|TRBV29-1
SGRTGNTEAF
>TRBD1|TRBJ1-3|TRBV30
AWRPRDRGSGNTIY